Detailed here is one TCR beta chain. Its antigen remains unknown. The CDR3 extends over 13 amino acids. Trimming cost V 7 bases and J 2 bases, with 12 bases left between them. Per germline, CDR1 SQVTM and CDR2 ANQGSEA. This specimen comes from a study of graft-versus-host responses after intestinal transplantation. At the level of the study: Isolated intestinal, liver-intestinal, or multivisceral transplants were what recipients had. Anti-thymocyte globulin induction was given to all recipients, followed by tacrolimus and steroids for around three years.

Study-wide findings and caveats: Across patients carrying graft-donor T cell macrochimerism, allografts held high graft-versus-host to host-versus-graft clonal ratios. There were GvH clones found in recipient marrow, and some of them appeared first in ileum or blood.

Sequenced by immunoSEQ multiplex PCR; TCRdb stores in-frame clones only, minus some. The sample yields fewer than 85,000 clones, approximately 93% seen once. The material sequenced was unstimulated CD8+ T cells sorted from spleen or lymph node cells, taken before intestinal transplant. V is TRBV29-1 and J is TRBJ2-1, with D possibly matching TRBD1 (6 bases). This clonotype was sampled from a human donor who received an intestinal transplant. The chain's CDR3 is CSAAGETYNEQFF. CDR3 DNA sequence: TGCAGCGCGGCAGGGGAAACCTACAATGAGCAGTTCTTC.